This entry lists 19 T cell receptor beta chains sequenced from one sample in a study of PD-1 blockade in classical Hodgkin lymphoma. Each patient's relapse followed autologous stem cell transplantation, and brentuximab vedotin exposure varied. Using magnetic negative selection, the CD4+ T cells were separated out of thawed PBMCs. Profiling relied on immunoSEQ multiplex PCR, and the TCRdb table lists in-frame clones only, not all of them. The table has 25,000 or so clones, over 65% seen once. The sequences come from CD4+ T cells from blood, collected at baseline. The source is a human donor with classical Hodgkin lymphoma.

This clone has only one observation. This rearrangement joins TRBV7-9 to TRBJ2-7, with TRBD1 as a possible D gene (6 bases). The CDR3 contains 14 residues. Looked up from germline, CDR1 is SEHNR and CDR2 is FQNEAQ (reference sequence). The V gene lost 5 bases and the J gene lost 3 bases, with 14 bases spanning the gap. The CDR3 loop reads CASSRRDTDYEQYF. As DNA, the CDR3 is TGTGCCAGCAGCCGCCGGGACACAGACTACGAGCAGTACTTC.

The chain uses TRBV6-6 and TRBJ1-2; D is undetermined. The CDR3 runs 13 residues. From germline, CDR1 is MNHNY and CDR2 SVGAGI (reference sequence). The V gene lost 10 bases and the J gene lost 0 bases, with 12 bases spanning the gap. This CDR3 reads CATDGFSNYGYTF. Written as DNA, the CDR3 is TGTGCCACTGACGGCTTCTCTAACTATGGCTACACCTTC.

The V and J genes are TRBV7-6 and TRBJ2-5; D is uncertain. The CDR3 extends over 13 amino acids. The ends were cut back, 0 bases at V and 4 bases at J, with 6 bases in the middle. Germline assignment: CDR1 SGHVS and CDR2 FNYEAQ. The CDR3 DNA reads TGTGCCAGCAGCTTAGCTGTCAGAGAGACCCAGTACTTC. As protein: CASSLAVRETQYF.

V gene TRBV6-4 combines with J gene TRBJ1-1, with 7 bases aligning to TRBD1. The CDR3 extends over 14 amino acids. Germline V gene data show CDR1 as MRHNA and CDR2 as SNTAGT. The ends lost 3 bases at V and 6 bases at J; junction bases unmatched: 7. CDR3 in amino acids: CASSEVGGEAEAFF. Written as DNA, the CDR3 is TGTGCCAGCAGTGAAGTAGGGGGCGAGGCTGAAGCTTTCTTT.

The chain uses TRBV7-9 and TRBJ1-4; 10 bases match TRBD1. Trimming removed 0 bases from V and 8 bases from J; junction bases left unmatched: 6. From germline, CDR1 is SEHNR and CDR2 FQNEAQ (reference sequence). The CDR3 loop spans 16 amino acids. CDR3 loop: CASSLAGGQGEEKLFF. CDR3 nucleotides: TGTGCCAGCAGCTTAGCGGGCGGACAGGGGGAGGAAAAACTGTTTTTT.

The CDR3 DNA sequence: TGTGCCAGCAGCGTTCCCGGGGCCTCATGGGGCGAGCAGTACTTC. It translates to CASSVPGASWGEQYF. The chain links TRBV5-8 to TRBJ2-7, with D perhaps matching TRBD1 or TRBD2 (5 bases each). This CDR3 spans 15 amino acids. Germline values: CDR1 SGHTS, CDR2 YDEGEE. V lost 4 bases and J lost 6, with 20 bases in between.

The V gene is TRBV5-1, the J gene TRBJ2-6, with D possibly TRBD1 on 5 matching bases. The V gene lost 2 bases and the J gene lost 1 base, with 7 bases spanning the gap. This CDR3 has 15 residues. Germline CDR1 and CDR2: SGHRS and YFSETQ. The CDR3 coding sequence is TGCGCCAGCAGCTTCGCAGGGTCTGGGGCCAACGTCCTGACTTTC. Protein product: CASSFAGSGANVLTF.

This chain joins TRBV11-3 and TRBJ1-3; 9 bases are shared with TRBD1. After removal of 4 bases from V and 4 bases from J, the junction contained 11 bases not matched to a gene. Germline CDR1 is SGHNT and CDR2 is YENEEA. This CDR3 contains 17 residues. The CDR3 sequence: CASSSGQGPSSGNTIYF. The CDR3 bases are TGTGCCAGCAGCTCGGGACAGGGACCTTCGTCCGGAAACACCATATATTTT.

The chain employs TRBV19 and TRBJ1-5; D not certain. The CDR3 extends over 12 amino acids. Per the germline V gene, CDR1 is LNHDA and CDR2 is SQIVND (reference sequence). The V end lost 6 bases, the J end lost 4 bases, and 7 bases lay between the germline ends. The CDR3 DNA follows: TGTGCCAGTAGCTTGAATAATCAGCCCCAGCATTTT. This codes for CASSLNNQPQHF.

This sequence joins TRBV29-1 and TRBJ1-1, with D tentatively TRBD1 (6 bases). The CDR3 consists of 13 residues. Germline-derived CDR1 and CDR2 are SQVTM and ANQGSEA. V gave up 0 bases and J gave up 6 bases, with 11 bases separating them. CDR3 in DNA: TGCAGCGTTGAAGAGGTACAGGGTTCTGAAGCTTTCTTT. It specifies CSVEEVQGSEAFF.

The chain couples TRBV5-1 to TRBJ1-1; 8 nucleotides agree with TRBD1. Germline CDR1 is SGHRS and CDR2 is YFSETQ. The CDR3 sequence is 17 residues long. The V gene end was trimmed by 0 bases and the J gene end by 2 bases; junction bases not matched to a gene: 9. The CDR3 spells CASSLDKQGALNTEAFF. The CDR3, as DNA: TGCGCCAGCAGCTTGGATAAGCAGGGGGCTTTAAACACTGAAGCTTTCTTT.

DNA for the CDR3: TGCGCCAGCAGCACTAGCATCCTTCGGGAGACCCAGTACTTC. Its protein is CASSTSILRETQYF. This chain joins TRBV5-1 and TRBJ2-5; perhaps TRBD2 as D (6 bases). Germline CDR1 reads SGHRS; CDR2 reads YFSETQ. V lost 4 bases and J lost 5, with 15 bases in between. The CDR3 runs to 14 residues. Filled out from reference TRBV5-1 and TRBJ2-5, the complete variable domain reads KAGVTQTPRYLIKTRGQQVTLSCSPISGHRSVSWYQQTPGQGLQFLFEYFSETQRNKGNFPGRFSGRQFSNSRSEMNVSTLELGDSALYLCASSTSILRETQYFGPGTRLLVL.

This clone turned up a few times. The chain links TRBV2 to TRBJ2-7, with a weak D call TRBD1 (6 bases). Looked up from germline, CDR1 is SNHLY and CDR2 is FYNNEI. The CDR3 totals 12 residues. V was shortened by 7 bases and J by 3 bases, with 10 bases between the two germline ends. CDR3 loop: CASNAGVYEQYF. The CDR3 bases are TGTGCCAGCAACGCAGGGGTCTACGAGCAGTACTTC.

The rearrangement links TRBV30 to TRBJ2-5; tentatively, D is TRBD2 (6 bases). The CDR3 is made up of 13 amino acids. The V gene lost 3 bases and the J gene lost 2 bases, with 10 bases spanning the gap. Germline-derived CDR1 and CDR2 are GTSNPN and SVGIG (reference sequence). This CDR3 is CAWRTGVQETQYF. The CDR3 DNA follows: TGTGCCTGGAGAACGGGGGTTCAAGAGACCCAGTACTTC.

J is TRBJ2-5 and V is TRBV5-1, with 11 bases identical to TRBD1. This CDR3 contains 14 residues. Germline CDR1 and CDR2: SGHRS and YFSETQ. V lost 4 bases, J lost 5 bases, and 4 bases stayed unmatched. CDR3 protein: CASSTGQGAETQYF. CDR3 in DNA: TGCGCCAGCAGCACCGGACAGGGGGCCGAGACCCAGTACTTC.

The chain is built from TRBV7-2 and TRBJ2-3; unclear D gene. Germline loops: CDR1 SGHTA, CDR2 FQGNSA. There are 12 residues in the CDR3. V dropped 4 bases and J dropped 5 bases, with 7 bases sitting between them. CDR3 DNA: TGTGCCAGCAGCTCCGTGGGAGATACGCAGTATTTT. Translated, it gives CASSSVGDTQYF. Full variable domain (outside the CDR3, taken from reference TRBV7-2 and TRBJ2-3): GAGVSQSPSNKVTEKGKDVELRCDPISGHTALYWYRQSLGQGLEFLIYFQGNSAPDKSGLPSDRFSAERTGGSVSTLTIQRTQQEDSAVYLCASSSVGDTQYFGPGTRLTVL.

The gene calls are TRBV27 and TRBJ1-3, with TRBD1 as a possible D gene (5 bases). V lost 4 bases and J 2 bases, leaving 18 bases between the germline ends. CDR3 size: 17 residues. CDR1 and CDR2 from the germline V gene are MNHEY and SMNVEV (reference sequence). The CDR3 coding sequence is TGTGCCAGCAGTTCCGTCCCCCCAGGGTTGGCTGGAAACACCATATATTTT. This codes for CASSSVPPGLAGNTIYF.

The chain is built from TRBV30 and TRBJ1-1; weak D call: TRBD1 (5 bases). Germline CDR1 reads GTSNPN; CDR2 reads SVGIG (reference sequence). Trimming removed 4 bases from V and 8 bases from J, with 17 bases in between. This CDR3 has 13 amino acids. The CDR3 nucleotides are TGTGCCTGGAATAGAGACAGAGCGGCCGAAGCTTTCTTT. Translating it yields CAWNRDRAAEAFF.

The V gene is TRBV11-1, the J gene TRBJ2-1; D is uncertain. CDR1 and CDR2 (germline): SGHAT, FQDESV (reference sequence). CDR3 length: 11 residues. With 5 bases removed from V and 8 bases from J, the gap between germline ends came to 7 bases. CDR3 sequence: CASSPHDEQFF. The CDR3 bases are TGTGCCAGCAGCCCCCACGATGAGCAGTTCTTC.